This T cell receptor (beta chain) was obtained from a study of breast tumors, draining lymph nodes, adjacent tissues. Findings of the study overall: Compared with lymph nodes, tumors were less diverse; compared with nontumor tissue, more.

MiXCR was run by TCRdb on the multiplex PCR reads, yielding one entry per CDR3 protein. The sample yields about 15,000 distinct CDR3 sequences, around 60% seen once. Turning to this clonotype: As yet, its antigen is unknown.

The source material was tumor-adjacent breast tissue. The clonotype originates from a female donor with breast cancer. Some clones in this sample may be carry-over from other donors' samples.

Here the CDR3 reads CASSTGTTNYNEQFF. As DNA, the CDR3 is TGCGCCAGCAGCACCGGGACTACCAACTACAATGAGCAGTTCTTC. This rearrangement joins TRBV5-1 to TRBJ2-1; the match to TRBD2 covers 7 bases. V shed 4 bases and J 3 bases; nucleotides not matched to a gene: 7. In germline, CDR1 is SGHRS, CDR2 YFSETQ. This CDR3 contains 15 residues.